The present TCR beta chain was sequenced within a study of shared clonotypes between healthy human individuals. All of the donors resided in Nashville, Tennessee, and each was a Caucasian adult. Assay used: immunoSEQ multiplex PCR; TCRdb lists only in-frame clones, some missing. This sample carries 730,000 or so clones, approximately 79% of them seen once, and the ten largest clones take about 1.8%. The V gene lost 4 bases and the J gene lost 6 bases, with 14 bases spanning the gap. The CDR3 loop spans 14 amino acids. Looked up from germline, CDR1 is MNHEY and CDR2 is SMNVEV (reference sequence). The clonotype comes from a woman in her thirties in good health. The chain has TRBV27 and TRBJ2-3, with D perhaps being TRBD1 or TRBD2 (7 bases each). Sequencing was performed on memory CD4+ T cells sorted from blood. Sample subset: CD45RA-negative fraction. The CDR3 DNA is TGTGCCAGCAGTTCCAACAGGGGAGGGGATACGCAGTATTTT. It yields the protein CASSSNRGGDTQYF.